This TCR beta chain was captured by sequencing in a study of blood T cell repertoires in COVID-19. TCRdb's table, derived via immunoSEQ multiplex PCR, lists solely in-frame clones and lacks some. Of around 170,000 clones listed, 80% to 90% are singletons. CDR3 size: 14 residues. V shed 6 bases and J 8 bases; nucleotides not matched to a gene: 7. The germline V gene has CDR1 MNHEY and CDR2 SMNVEV (reference sequence). The chain couples TRBV27 to TRBJ2-1, with TRBD1 matching over 10 bases. The clonotype originates from a man between 18 and 29 years old who had recovered from COVID-19. Sequencing was done on a sample of peripheral blood. CDR3 bases: TGTGCCAGCAGGCGACAGGGGGCTCTCTATGAGCAGTTCTTC. Translating it yields CASRRQGALYEQFF.